Shown below are 4 T cell receptor beta chains from a single sample sequenced in a study of graft-versus-host responses after intestinal transplantation. What these receptors recognize is not known. Sequencing was performed with immunoSEQ multiplex PCR; in TCRdb, only in-frame clones are kept and a portion is missing. The sample yields 50,000 to 75,000 clones, around 93% seen once. Sequenced material: unstimulated CD4+ T cells sorted from spleen or lymph node cells, taken before transplant. The source of these receptors is a human donor who was the organ donor for an intestinal transplant.

The chain has TRBV6-5 and TRBJ2-7; D is unresolved. The CDR3 consists of 11 residues. Germline V gene data show CDR1 as MNHEY and CDR2 as SVGAGI. Trimming removed 0 bases from V and 5 bases from J, with 2 bases in between. CDR3 bases: TGTGCCAGCAGTTACTCGAACGAGCAGTACTTC. The encoded protein is CASSYSNEQYF.

The genes are TRBV19 and TRBJ1-5; D remains ambiguous. The CDR3 runs 15 residues. V was trimmed by 7 bases and J by 7 bases, leaving 20 bases between them. The germline V gene encodes CDR1 LNHDA and CDR2 SQIVND (reference sequence). CDR3 amino acids: CASNPRGGGGQPQHF. CDR3 nucleotide sequence: TGTGCCAGTAACCCTCGAGGAGGAGGTGGGCAGCCCCAGCATTTT.

This clone was seen a single time. This chain links TRBV5-1 with TRBJ2-7; D call uncertain. The V and J ends lost 0 bases and 3 bases respectively, with 13 bases between them. Germline loops: CDR1 SGHRS, CDR2 YFSETQ. This CDR3 region has 15 residues. CDR3 nucleotides: TGCGCCAGCAGCTTGGGTGGCCCTTGGGGCTACGAGCAGTACTTC. Translation gives CASSLGGPWGYEQYF.

This chain connects TRBV18 to TRBJ1-1; D remains unclear. The CDR3 covers 15 residues. Germline V lookup: CDR1 KGHSH, CDR2 LQKENI. Trimming removed 1 base at V and 2 bases at J, with 11 bases between. CDR3 coding DNA: TGTGCCAGCTCACCACTAAGGGAGGAAAACACTGAAGCTTTCTTT. It translates to CASSPLREENTEAFF.